One and the same sample provided the 31 T cell receptor beta chains below, sequenced in a study of T cells in Graves' hyperthyroidism and ophthalmopathy. TCR beta CDR3 region amplification was performed from RNA transcripts. HTBI primers were used for first-round RT-PCR of the TCR CDR3. From the multiplex PCR reads, TCRdb called clonotypes with MiXCR, one entry per CDR3 protein. This table has fewer than 450,000 distinct CDR3 sequences, 17% appearing once. The sequenced material came from blood. The receptors stem from a woman aged 25 to 39 with Graves' hyperthyroidism that later progressed to Graves' ophthalmopathy.

The rearrangement links TRBV18 to TRBJ2-1, with 8 positions matching TRBD2. The V segment lost 0 bases and the J segment 6 bases; nucleotides outside the gene matches: 10. Germline V lookup: CDR1 KGHSH, CDR2 LQKENI. The CDR3 is made up of 17 amino acids. The CDR3 region is CASSPPLGRTSSNEQFF. DNA for the CDR3: TGTGCCAGCTCACCACCTTTGGGGCGGACTAGCTCCAATGAGCAGTTCTTC.

This clonotype was found many times. The genes are TRBV30 and TRBJ1-5, with D uncertain. V lost 1 base and J 3 bases, leaving 4 bases between the germline ends. The germline CDR1 and CDR2 sequences are GTSNPN and SVGIG (reference sequence). The CDR3 has 12 residues. The CDR3 bases are TGTGCCTGGAGTGGAGTCAATCAGCCCCAGCATTTT. This gives the protein CAWSGVNQPQHF. Full variable domain (remainder filled in from reference TRBV30 and TRBJ1-5): SQTIHQWPATLVQPVGSPLSLECTVEGTSNPNLYWYRQAAGRGLQLLFYSVGIGQISSEVPQNLSASRPQDRQFILSSKKLLLSDSGFYLCAWSGVNQPQHFGDGTRLSIL.

This clonotype was seen at least ten times. The rearrangement links TRBV28 to TRBJ1-2; TRBD1 agrees at 10 bases. After removal of 5 bases from V and 8 bases from J, the junction contained 14 bases not matched to a gene. Germline CDR1 reads MDHEN; CDR2 reads SYDVKM. The CDR3 sequence is 16 residues long. DNA for the CDR3: TGTGCCAGCAGTCCTTCGCCCGGGACAGGGGTTGACGGCTACACCTTC. It codes for CASSPSPGTGVDGYTF.

The table lists this clonotype with many counts. The rearrangement links TRBV27 to TRBJ2-1; D is unclear. The V gene's germline CDR1 is MNHEY and CDR2 SMNVEV (reference sequence). This CDR3 has 11 amino acids. Trimming stripped 5 bases from V and 6 bases from J, with 5 bases between. The CDR3 here is CASSQFNEQFF. The CDR3 nucleotides are TGTGCCAGCAGTCAGTTCAATGAGCAGTTCTTC.

This clonotype has at least ten counts. The J gene is TRBJ2-4, the V gene TRBV27; no definite D call. The germline V and J ends were trimmed by 2 bases and 0 bases, with 5 bases remaining between them. This CDR3 comprises 14 residues. CDR1 is MNHEY and CDR2 is SMNVEV in the germline V gene (reference sequence). CDR3 in amino acids: CASSLLAAKNIQYF. CDR3 DNA: TGTGCCAGCAGTTTACTTGCAGCCAAAAACATTCAGTACTTC.

This clonotype was observed a few times. This chain connects TRBV5-1 to TRBJ2-5, with D perhaps matching TRBD1 (5 bases). The V end lost 7 bases, the J end lost 1 base, and 17 bases lay between the germline ends. The V gene's germline CDR1 is SGHRS and CDR2 YFSETQ. The CDR3 consists of 15 residues. The CDR3 DNA sequence: TGCGCCAGCGCGGAGACCCAGGGCCTCCAAGAGACCCAGTACTTC. Its protein product is CASAETQGLQETQYF.

The J gene is TRBJ1-1, the V gene TRBV5-6, with D perhaps TRBD1 (5 bases). Germline V gene lookup returns CDR1 SGHDT and CDR2 YYEEEE. The CDR3 has 13 residues. The V and J ends lost 4 bases and 7 bases respectively, with 14 bases between them. CDR3: CASSPGDGREAFF. The CDR3 bases are TGTGCCAGCAGCCCGGGGGATGGCCGTGAAGCTTTCTTT.

Ten or more counts support this clonotype. The V and J genes are TRBV7-8 and TRBJ1-5; 9 positions agree with TRBD1. Looked up from germline, CDR1 is SGHVS and CDR2 is FQNEAQ. With 8 bases clipped from V and 4 bases from J, the junction kept 6 bases outside the gene matches. CDR3 length equals 14 residues. CDR3 region: CASSAGTGNQPQHF. The CDR3 nucleotides read TGTGCCAGCTCCGCCGGGACAGGGAATCAGCCCCAGCATTTT.

The chain employs TRBV20-1 and TRBJ1-1; D unclear. The germline CDR1 and CDR2 sequences are DFQATT and SNEGSKA (reference sequence). The length of the CDR3 is 14 residues. Trimming pared 2 bases from V and 3 bases from J, leaving 13 bases between. The CDR3 coding sequence is TGCAGTGCTAGATTAGATGCGGGTGACACTGAAGCTTTCTTT. This encodes CSARLDAGDTEAFF.

Ten or more counts support this clonotype. The chain carries TRBV12-3 or TRBV12-4 and TRBJ1-1; tentatively, D is TRBD1 (6 bases). V was pared by 3 bases and J by 0 bases, with 11 bases between. CDR3 length equals 15 residues. CDR3 sequence: CASSFEWTVNTEAFF. CDR3 DNA sequence: TGTGCCAGCAGTTTTGAGTGGACAGTGAACACTGAAGCTTTCTTT.

This clonotype was found many times. The chain carries TRBV12-3 or TRBV12-4 and TRBJ2-1; unclear D gene. V lost 3 bases to trimming and J lost 1 base, with 7 bases between them. The CDR3 has 14 amino acids. In nucleotides, the CDR3 is TGTGCCAGCAGTTTTGATCGATCCTACAATGAGCAGTTCTTC. Protein sequence: CASSFDRSYNEQFF.

This clonotype was picked up many times. The chain links TRBV12-3 or TRBV12-4 to TRBJ2-1, with a possible D match to TRBD2 (7 bases). The V and J ends lost 10 bases and 1 base respectively, with 11 bases between them. The CDR3 is 13 residues long. The CDR3 region has the DNA TGTGCCACGAGGGGGGGTTCCTACAATGAGCAGTTCTTC. It encodes CATRGGSYNEQFF.

This clonotype was picked up a small number of times. This chain uses TRBV6-1 with TRBJ1-5; tentatively, D is TRBD1 (5 bases). Germline loops: CDR1 MNHNS, CDR2 SASEGT. The CDR3 sequence is 13 residues long. The ends were cut back, 7 bases at V and 3 bases at J, with 10 bases in the middle. This chain's CDR3 is CASTGTDNQPQHF. In nucleotides, the CDR3 is TGTGCCAGCACCGGGACTGACAATCAGCCCCAGCATTTT.

This clonotype showed up many times. V is TRBV27 and J is TRBJ2-2; no clear D. The CDR3 extends over 14 amino acids. The V end was cut by 3 bases, the J end by 1 base, with 6 bases between. Germline V lookup: CDR1 MNHEY, CDR2 SMNVEV (reference sequence). CDR3 sequence (DNA): TGTGCCAGCAGTTTCTACAGGAACACCGGGGAGCTGTTTTTT. This codes for CASSFYRNTGELFF.

This rearrangement joins TRBV30 to TRBJ2-1, with D hard to call. This CDR3 comprises 9 residues. The V end was cut by 8 bases, the J end by 10 bases, with 9 bases between. CDR1 and CDR2 (germline): GTSNPN, SVGIG (reference sequence). The CDR3 reads CALNREQFF. In DNA form, the CDR3 reads TGTGCCCTTAACCGGGAGCAGTTCTTC.

At least ten counts were recorded for this clonotype. J is TRBJ2-1 and V is TRBV12-3 or TRBV12-4, with 7 positions matching TRBD1. The CDR3 sequence is 14 residues long. V dropped 8 bases and J dropped 5; count of bases not matched to a gene: 9. CDR3 loop: CASGRQGGNNEQFF. DNA for the CDR3: TGTGCCAGCGGACGACAGGGTGGGAACAATGAGCAGTTCTTC.

This clonotype was recorded many times. The rearrangement links TRBV28 to TRBJ2-1; D gene ambiguous. This CDR3 has 17 residues. The germline CDR1 and CDR2 sequences are MDHEN and SYDVKM. V shed 5 bases and J shed 0 bases, with 17 bases lying between them. The CDR3 DNA is TGTGCCAGCAGTCCGTGGATGAGTAGGAGCTCCTACAATGAGCAGTTCTTC. Residues: CASSPWMSRSSYNEQFF.

In its sample, this clonotype was seen many times. The chain recombines TRBV13 with TRBJ2-7; D not certain. The CDR3 runs to 12 residues. With 5 bases removed from V and 5 bases from J, the gap between germline ends came to 10 bases. CDR1 PRHDT and CDR2 FYEKMQ come from the germline V gene (reference sequence). CDR3 protein: CASSLRTDEQYF. The DNA of the CDR3 is TGTGCCAGCAGCCTAAGGACGGACGAGCAGTACTTC.

J is TRBJ2-1 and V is TRBV2; a weak D match, TRBD2 (5 bases). The CDR3 contains 16 residues. CDR1 is SNHLY, CDR2 FYNNEI, per germline. Trimming took 2 bases from V and 10 from J, leaving 21 bases between them. The CDR3 reads CASSELGLLELREQFF. Here the CDR3 DNA reads TGTGCCAGCAGTGAATTGGGTTTACTAGAACTCCGGGAGCAGTTCTTC.

This clonotype was seen at least ten times. The genes are TRBV3-1 and TRBJ2-3; D remains ambiguous. Between the trimmed V and J ends, which lost 3 bases and 4 bases, there was a span of 14 bases. The germline V gene encodes CDR1 LGHDT and CDR2 YNNKEL (reference sequence). The CDR3 is made up of 15 amino acids. Written as DNA, the CDR3 is TGTGCCAGCAGCCATGTGGGAATCGGTTCAGATACGCAGTATTTT. Amino acids: CASSHVGIGSDTQYF.

This clonotype came up many times. CDR3 protein: CASSPSSTNEKLFF. Written as DNA, the CDR3 is TGTGCCAGCTCACCGTCCTCAACTAATGAAAAACTGTTTTTT. V usage is TRBV18 and J usage is TRBJ1-4; no clear D gene. V was trimmed by 3 bases and J by 0 bases, leaving 5 bases between them. CDR1 and CDR2 from the germline V gene are KGHSH and LQKENI. The CDR3 has 14 residues.

This clonotype was counted ten times or more. The gene calls are TRBV5-1 and TRBJ2-2, with D perhaps TRBD1 (6 bases). This CDR3 contains 15 residues. The V end was cut by 4 bases, the J end by 6 bases, with 16 bases between. Per the germline V gene, CDR1 is SGHRS and CDR2 is YFSETQ. CDR3 in DNA: TGCGCCAGCAGCACCGGGACAACTAGGTCCGGGGAGCTGTTTTTT. Its translation is CASSTGTTRSGELFF.

This clonotype came up a few times. This chain joins TRBV4-1 and TRBJ2-1; 7 nucleotides match TRBD1. Trimming cost V 2 bases and J 7 bases; bases outside gene matches: 5. CDR1 is MGHRA and CDR2 is YSYEKL in the germline V gene. This CDR3 has 14 residues. CDR3 nucleotides: TGCGCCAGCAGCCAAACCTCCAGGGGGAATGAGCAGTTCTTC. Translated: CASSQTSRGNEQFF.

The rearrangement uses TRBV20-1 and TRBJ2-3, with TRBD1 identical over 7 bases. V trimming: 0 bases; J trimming: 0 bases; junction bases outside the gene matches: 12. Looked up from germline, CDR1 is DFQATT and CDR2 is SNEGSKA (reference sequence). This CDR3 is built from 18 residues. In DNA form, the CDR3 reads TGCAGTGCTAGAGATCAGCACGGCGAGGGGGCTAGCACAGATACGCAGTATTTT. Encoded protein: CSARDQHGEGASTDTQYF.

This clonotype came up many times. The V and J genes are TRBV27 and TRBJ1-1, with unresolved D. The CDR3 totals 13 residues. With 8 bases removed from V and 1 base from J, the gap between germline ends came to 11 bases. CDR1 MNHEY and CDR2 SMNVEV come from the germline V gene (reference sequence). The CDR3 sequence: CASGLTANTEAFF. CDR3 nucleotides: TGTGCCAGCGGCTTAACAGCGAACACTGAAGCTTTCTTT.

J is TRBJ1-2 and V is TRBV9; D may be TRBD1 (6 bases). CDR3 length: 13 residues. V lost 4 bases, J lost 2 bases, and 9 bases lay in between. Germline-derived CDR1 and CDR2 are SGDLS and YYNGEE. The CDR3 loop is CASSTQGNYGYTF. The CDR3, as DNA: TGTGCCAGCAGCACCCAGGGGAACTATGGCTACACCTTC.

This clonotype has ten or more counts. The chain links TRBV2 to TRBJ2-5, with D perhaps TRBD2 (6 bases). Trimming cost V 11 bases and J 5 bases, with 21 bases left between them. The CDR3 covers 14 residues. From germline, CDR1 is SNHLY and CDR2 FYNNEI. The CDR3 DNA reads as TGTGCCGGAAGGATCCACGGGAGTTCGGAGACCCAGTACTTC. This encodes CAGRIHGSSETQYF.

This clonotype has at least ten counts. The chain joins TRBV28 to TRBJ2-7; 10 positions match TRBD1. This CDR3 contains 18 residues. Losses at the gene ends were 6 bases for V and 1 base for J; bases not matched to a gene: 15. Germline CDR1 reads MDHEN; CDR2 reads SYDVKM. In nucleotides, the CDR3 is TGTGCCAGCAGCGGCTTTATCGAGGGACAGGGGCGTTCCTACGAGCAGTACTTC. Translating it yields CASSGFIEGQGRSYEQYF.

This chain uses TRBV4-1 with TRBJ2-5; 7 bases are shared with TRBD2. Germline CDR1 is MGHRA and CDR2 is YSYEKL. The CDR3 consists of 14 residues. Trimming took 3 bases from V and 5 from J; bases not matched to a gene: 6. The CDR3 nucleotides read TGCGCCAGCAGCCAGGGGGGGGGGGATGAGACCCAGTACTTC. Translated: CASSQGGGDETQYF.

At least ten counts were recorded for this clonotype. The chain recombines TRBV27 with TRBJ2-1; no reliable D call. Trimming took off 3 bases at V and 0 bases at J, with 3 bases between the two ends. The CDR3 totals 13 residues. Germline V lookup: CDR1 MNHEY, CDR2 SMNVEV (reference sequence). The chain's CDR3 is CASSLYSYNEQFF. In DNA, the CDR3 is TGTGCCAGCAGTTTGTACTCCTACAATGAGCAGTTCTTC.

This clonotype was counted at least ten times. The rearrangement uses TRBV20-1 and TRBJ2-7; 9 bases match TRBD2. From germline, CDR1 is DFQATT and CDR2 SNEGSKA (reference sequence). The CDR3 spans 12 residues. The CDR3 DNA reads TGCAGCGGGGGAGCGGGAGGTTACGAGCAGTACTTC. Its translation: CSGGAGGYEQYF.